This T cell receptor (beta chain) was recorded in a study of T cell responses to AZD1222 COVID-19 vaccine. This CDR3 contains 14 residues. V shed 4 bases and J 7 bases; nucleotides not matched to a gene: 8. The V gene's germline CDR1 is SNHLY and CDR2 FYNNEI. The assay was immunoSEQ multiplex PCR, and TCRdb's table has in-frame clones only and misses some. Of around 100,000 clones listed, around 94% are singletons. Specimen: peripheral blood, collected on day 0 of AZD1222 vaccination. The V call is TRBV2, the J call TRBJ1-2, with 8 bases identical to TRBD1. The receptor was derived from an adult in good health. The CDR3 region is CASSVMDRVLGYTF. DNA for the CDR3: TGTGCCAGCAGTGTTATGGACAGGGTACTTGGCTACACCTTC.